These T cell receptor beta chains were read from a single sample in a study of blood T cell repertoires in COVID-19. Assay used: immunoSEQ multiplex PCR; TCRdb lists only in-frame clones, some missing. The sample holds 30,000 to 40,000 clones; more than 60% are singletons and the top ten take roughly 14%. The sample consisted of peripheral blood. These receptors were taken from an elderly man with active or convalescent COVID-19. Each CDR3 is given with its conserved first and last residue. Fields, in order: D gene, J gene, V gene, clone size, CDR3 protein, CDR3 DNA. The D gene is left open where the match is weak. Clone size, where shown, is once, few, many, or a class for clones that have expanded.

TRBD1 TRBJ2-6 TRBV5-1 - CASGQTGVVLANVLTF TGCGCCAGCGGCCAAACAGGGGTGGTTTTAGCCAACGTCCTGACTTTC
TRBD1 TRBJ2-7 TRBV6-5 - CASKPGQGHFNEQYF TGTGCCAGCAAACCGGGACAGGGTCATTTTAACGAGCAGTACTTC
TRBD2 TRBJ2-3 TRBV29-1 - CSVRGLGTDTQYF TGCAGCGTGCGGGGACTAGGCACAGATACGCAGTATTTT
- TRBJ2-2 TRBV6-2/TRBV6-3 - CASSRLGNTGELFF TGTGCCAGCAGCCGACTGGGTAACACCGGGGAGCTGTTTTTT
TRBD2 TRBJ2-5 TRBV29-1 - CSVGTSGGTQYF TGCAGCGTGGGGACTAGTGGGGGGACCCAGTACTTC
TRBD1 TRBJ1-6 TRBV2 - CASTLDRAYSPLHF TGTGCCAGCACTTTGGACAGGGCTTATTCACCCCTCCACTTT
- TRBJ1-2 TRBV11-2 once CASSLLGGGLGYTF TGTGCCAGCAGCTTATTAGGCGGGGGGCTTGGCTACACCTTC
- TRBJ2-3 TRBV4-2 - CASSQQNTDTQYF TGTGCCAGCAGCCAACAGAACACAGATACGCAGTATTTT
TRBD1 TRBJ2-7 TRBV7-2 - CASSLTPTGGYEQYF TGTGCCAGCAGCTTAACTCCGACAGGGGGCTACGAGCAGTACTTC
- TRBJ1-4 TRBV14 - CASSQGLYEKLFF TGTGCCAGCAGCCAGGGGCTCTACGAAAAACTGTTTTTT
- TRBJ2-7 TRBV5-1 - CASSLVQDNPYEQYF TGCGCCAGCAGCTTGGTACAGGACAACCCCTACGAGCAGTACTTC
- TRBJ1-6 TRBV11-2 - CASSLGGSLNSPLHF TGTGCCAGCAGCTTAGGGGGCTCCCTTAATTCACCCCTCCACTTT
- TRBJ2-1 TRBV19 - CASSALGPGMDEQFF TGTGCCAGTAGTGCCCTTGGGCCCGGAATGGATGAGCAGTTCTTC
TRBD1 TRBJ1-4 TRBV28 - CASSRYRGPNEKLFF TGTGCCAGCAGTCGTTACAGGGGACCTAATGAAAAACTGTTTTTT
TRBD2 TRBJ2-7 TRBV6-2/TRBV6-3 - CASSPFGTSGTYEQYF TGTGCCAGCAGTCCCTTCGGGACTAGCGGAACGTACGAGCAGTACTTC